What follows describes a single T cell receptor beta chain. This clone has a single count. This clone's antigen is unknown. Base qualities are not provided; no much larger clone lies one nucleotide away. TCRbeta CDR3 regions were amplified from genomic DNA by means of the immunoSEQ Assay, a bias-controlled multiplex PCR. On the authors' methods: The number of nucleated cells in each sample was estimated by amplification of reference gene primers within the assay. To quantify the absolute abundance of each unique TCRbeta CDR3 rearrangement, sequence reads were collapsed and filtered. Productive Simpson clonality was computed per sample as the square root of Simpson's diversity index over productive rearrangements. What TCRdb holds here is the immuneACCESS table cut down to in-frame rearrangements. Part of the clones is not present; checked against another copy, under half of the missing clones reflect an unresolved V gene, and the others are unexplained. V, J and clone size reflect that table, while D and trimming were determined from the DNA. This sample has about 130,000 clones in its table, and around 83% of those were observed once. Clones ranked in the top ten supply roughly 10% of the sample.

These data come from a study of blood T cell repertoires in COVID-19 (dated by TCRdb to the early 2020s). Looking at the study overall: Samples covering the acute and convalescent phases of COVID-19 were provided by collaborators in the United States, Italy and Spain. The material from the prospective study consisted of cDNA or gDNA derived from T cells, B-cell-depleted T cells, or PBMCs. The dataset comprised deeply sampled blood TCRbeta repertoires from subjects exposed to, actively infected with, or recovered from COVID-19. The repertoires were released in a freely available public database intended as a resource for research on the immune response to SARS-CoV-2. Samples came from the ongoing ImmuneRACE study (first 160 participants) plus 1,254 subjects from 6 global collaborators. Sample metadata almost always included a de-identified subject ID, COVID-19 status, age in years and sex. Where available, HLA class I and class II types were taken from metadata supplied by the sample provider and were not determined by assay-based typing.

The research as a whole found: Clinical and demographic metadata were provided uncurated, with the amount varying by source and participant.

Taken from cysteine to phenylalanine, the CDR3 has 13 residues. Of the read, only the CDR3 DNA is kept; its 39 bases are in frame from base 1. CDR1 and CDR2 were assigned from the germline V gene as SNHLY and FYNNEI. V gives up 7 bases and J gives up 10 bases, and the segment between their germline ends measures 19 bases. Whole blood was collected in K2EDTA tubes by collaborating institutions according to the institutions' own protocols. For TCRbeta analysis, collaborator samples were shipped as frozen whole blood, as isolated PBMCs, or as DNA extracted from either sample type. Sample: peripheral blood. This receptor chain uses TRBV2 and TRBJ1-2; the D gene lacks a confident call. The receptor comes from a man between 60 and 75 years old with acute or convalescent COVID-19. The sequenced DNA: TGTGCCAGCACCCTTGGAGGTCTTCCCCACTACACCTTC. It codes for CASTLGGLPHYTF.